The rows below give T cell receptor beta chains drawn from one sample of a study of shared clonotypes between healthy human individuals. This table comes from immunoSEQ multiplex PCR, and its TCRdb copy is limited to in-frame clones, with some not included. The sample holds approximately 500,000 clones, 96% seen once. Sample: naive CD4+ T cells sorted from blood. The source is a woman in her twenties or thirties in good health. Each CDR3 is given with its conserved first and last residue. The D gene is left open where the match is weak. The size field is filled for only some rows; it gives once, few, many or a size class.

j_call: TRBJ2-1; v_call: TRBV27; clone_size: -; d_call: TRBD2; cdr3_aa: CASGRWTSGRNEQFF; cdr3_nt: TGTGCCAGCGGGCGGTGGACTAGCGGGAGGAATGAGCAGTTCTTC
j_call: TRBJ1-1; v_call: TRBV19; clone_size: -; d_call: -; cdr3_aa: CASRKPGLANTEAFF; cdr3_nt: TGTGCCAGTAGAAAACCGGGCTTAGCGAACACTGAAGCTTTCTTT
j_call: TRBJ2-5; v_call: TRBV2; clone_size: -; d_call: TRBD2; cdr3_aa: CASSDGTSGWETQYF; cdr3_nt: TGTGCCAGCAGTGACGGGACTAGCGGGTGGGAGACCCAGTACTTC
j_call: TRBJ1-4; v_call: TRBV27; clone_size: -; d_call: TRBD1; cdr3_aa: CASGDRGNEKLFF; cdr3_nt: TGTGCCAGCGGAGACAGGGGGAATGAAAAACTGTTTTTT
j_call: TRBJ2-7; v_call: TRBV27; clone_size: -; d_call: TRBD2; cdr3_aa: CASSSSGRYPYEQYF; cdr3_nt: TGTGCCAGCAGTTCTAGCGGGAGGTATCCCTACGAGCAGTACTTC
j_call: TRBJ2-7; v_call: TRBV27; clone_size: -; d_call: -; cdr3_aa: CASSATPYTGDHEQYF; cdr3_nt: TGTGCCAGCAGTGCTACCCCTTACACGGGGGATCACGAGCAGTACTTC
j_call: TRBJ2-3; v_call: TRBV9; clone_size: -; d_call: -; cdr3_aa: CASSVSGSGTDTQYF; cdr3_nt: TGTGCCAGCAGCGTATCCGGGAGTGGAACAGATACGCAGTATTTT
j_call: TRBJ2-1; v_call: TRBV27; clone_size: -; d_call: TRBD1; cdr3_aa: CASIPLGQGSYNEQFF; cdr3_nt: TGTGCCAGCATCCCCCTGGGACAGGGATCCTACAATGAGCAGTTCTTC
j_call: TRBJ2-5; v_call: TRBV11-2; clone_size: -; d_call: -; cdr3_aa: CASSVRGRETQYF; cdr3_nt: TGTGCCAGCAGCGTAAGGGGCCGGGAGACCCAGTACTTC
j_call: TRBJ2-7; v_call: TRBV11-2; clone_size: -; d_call: TRBD1; cdr3_aa: CASSPIRDRTYEQYF; cdr3_nt: TGTGCCAGCAGCCCTATCCGGGACAGGACCTACGAGCAGTACTTC
j_call: TRBJ2-7; v_call: TRBV7-9; clone_size: -; d_call: -; cdr3_aa: CASSRRRDRRQYF; cdr3_nt: TGTGCCAGCAGTCGGCGTAGGGACCGGAGGCAGTACTTC
j_call: TRBJ1-2; v_call: TRBV10-2; clone_size: -; d_call: TRBD1; cdr3_aa: CASSESGTGVIYGYTF; cdr3_nt: TGCGCCAGCAGTGAGTCGGGGACAGGGGTGATATATGGCTACACCTTC
j_call: TRBJ1-2; v_call: TRBV5-1; clone_size: -; d_call: -; cdr3_aa: CASRFTQLVGGDGYTF; cdr3_nt: TGCGCCAGCAGATTCACGCAGCTGGTCGGGGGCGATGGCTACACCTTC
j_call: TRBJ1-2; v_call: TRBV28; clone_size: -; d_call: -; cdr3_aa: CASSLWLSRDYGYTF; cdr3_nt: TGTGCCAGCAGTTTATGGCTCTCCAGGGACTATGGCTACACCTTC
j_call: TRBJ2-7; v_call: TRBV7-9; clone_size: -; d_call: TRBD2; cdr3_aa: CASSPRDSGMYPYEQYF; cdr3_nt: TGTGCCAGCAGCCCCCGGGATAGCGGGATGTATCCCTACGAGCAGTACTTC
j_call: TRBJ1-6; v_call: TRBV4-1; clone_size: -; d_call: -; cdr3_aa: CASSQIQGVYSPLHF; cdr3_nt: TGCGCCAGCAGCCAAATACAGGGTGTTTATTCACCCCTCCACTTT
j_call: TRBJ2-1; v_call: TRBV11-3; clone_size: -; d_call: TRBD1; cdr3_aa: CASSQGTGPYNEQFF; cdr3_nt: TGTGCCAGCAGCCAAGGGACAGGGCCCTACAATGAGCAGTTCTTC
j_call: TRBJ2-7; v_call: TRBV6-9; clone_size: -; d_call: TRBD2; cdr3_aa: CASSYEGLAYEQYF; cdr3_nt: TGTGCCAGCAGTTACGAGGGACTAGCCTACGAGCAGTACTTC
j_call: TRBJ1-2; v_call: TRBV27; clone_size: -; d_call: TRBD1; cdr3_aa: CASSSLTGGRVGYTF; cdr3_nt: TGTGCCAGCAGTTCATTGACAGGGGGCAGAGTTGGCTACACCTTC
j_call: TRBJ2-7; v_call: TRBV4-1; clone_size: -; d_call: -; cdr3_aa: CASSQGPPQDYEQYF; cdr3_nt: TGCGCCAGCAGCCAAGGACCCCCCCAGGACTACGAGCAGTACTTC
j_call: TRBJ2-7; v_call: TRBV19; clone_size: -; d_call: -; cdr3_aa: CASTPTWGPYEQYF; cdr3_nt: TGTGCCAGTACCCCGACATGGGGTCCCTACGAGCAGTACTTC
j_call: TRBJ1-1; v_call: TRBV5-1; clone_size: once; d_call: -; cdr3_aa: CASSLGEPPEAFF; cdr3_nt: TGCGCCAGCAGCTTGGGTGAACCCCCCGAAGCTTTCTTT
j_call: TRBJ2-7; v_call: TRBV5-1; clone_size: -; d_call: TRBD1; cdr3_aa: CASSLQGIYEQYF; cdr3_nt: TGCGCCAGCAGCTTACAGGGGATTTACGAGCAGTACTTC
j_call: TRBJ2-2; v_call: TRBV7-7; clone_size: few; d_call: -; cdr3_aa: CASSFAGAGELFF; cdr3_nt: TGTGCCAGCAGCTTTGCAGGTGCCGGGGAGCTGTTTTTT
j_call: TRBJ1-1; v_call: TRBV28; clone_size: -; d_call: TRBD1; cdr3_aa: CASSEPGQGGMNTEAFF; cdr3_nt: TGTGCCAGCAGTGAACCGGGACAGGGAGGAATGAACACTGAAGCTTTCTTT
j_call: TRBJ2-5; v_call: TRBV28; clone_size: -; d_call: TRBD2; cdr3_aa: CASSFLASSGNQDRTQYF; cdr3_nt: TGTGCCAGCAGTTTTCTCGCTTCAAGCGGGAACCAGGATAGGACCCAGTACTTC
j_call: TRBJ2-1; v_call: TRBV7-3; clone_size: -; d_call: TRBD2; cdr3_aa: CASSEGLAGINEQFF; cdr3_nt: TGTGCCAGCAGCGAGGGACTAGCGGGAATCAATGAGCAGTTCTTC
j_call: TRBJ1-5; v_call: TRBV28; clone_size: -; d_call: -; cdr3_aa: CASSRTGAVIGGQPQHF; cdr3_nt: TGTGCCAGCAGCCGGACCGGGGCAGTAATAGGGGGTCAGCCCCAGCATTTT
j_call: TRBJ1-1; v_call: TRBV18; clone_size: -; d_call: -; cdr3_aa: CASSPPGFGGTEAFF; cdr3_nt: TGTGCCAGCTCACCACCAGGGTTCGGTGGGACTGAAGCTTTCTTT
j_call: TRBJ2-5; v_call: TRBV5-6; clone_size: -; d_call: -; cdr3_aa: CASSLWLETQYF; cdr3_nt: TGTGCCAGCAGCTTGTGGTTGGAGACCCAGTACTTC
j_call: TRBJ1-4; v_call: TRBV6-6; clone_size: -; d_call: -; cdr3_aa: CASSYVGINEKLFF; cdr3_nt: TGTGCCAGCAGTTATGTAGGGATTAATGAAAAACTGTTTTTT
j_call: TRBJ1-1; v_call: TRBV5-5; clone_size: -; d_call: -; cdr3_aa: CASSLVGGNTEAFF; cdr3_nt: TGTGCCAGCAGCTTGGTCGGGGGGAACACTGAAGCTTTCTTT
j_call: TRBJ2-7; v_call: TRBV5-5; clone_size: -; d_call: TRBD2; cdr3_aa: CASSLAGGSLGYEQYF; cdr3_nt: TGTGCCAGCAGCTTGGCCGGGGGGTCGCTCGGGTACGAGCAGTACTTC
j_call: TRBJ2-7; v_call: TRBV7-9; clone_size: -; d_call: TRBD2; cdr3_aa: CASSLAKSRDGRPYEQYF; cdr3_nt: TGTGCCAGCAGCTTAGCTAAAAGCCGGGACGGGAGGCCCTACGAGCAGTACTTC
j_call: TRBJ2-5; v_call: TRBV19; clone_size: -; d_call: TRBD1; cdr3_aa: CASSIVGTDETQYF; cdr3_nt: TGTGCCAGTAGTATAGTCGGGACAGACGAGACCCAGTACTTC
j_call: TRBJ1-1; v_call: TRBV28; clone_size: -; d_call: -; cdr3_aa: CASSPPGSMNTEAFF; cdr3_nt: TGTGCCAGCAGCCCCCCCGGAAGCATGAACACTGAAGCTTTCTTT
j_call: TRBJ2-2; v_call: TRBV25-1; clone_size: -; d_call: -; cdr3_aa: CASSDTDRNTGELFF; cdr3_nt: TGTGCCAGCAGTGATACAGACCGAAACACCGGGGAGCTGTTTTTT
j_call: TRBJ1-5; v_call: TRBV5-1; clone_size: -; d_call: -; cdr3_aa: CASSLGTGGQPQHF; cdr3_nt: TGCGCCAGCAGCTTGGGCACGGGCGGTCAGCCCCAGCATTTT
j_call: TRBJ1-1; v_call: TRBV11-2; clone_size: once; d_call: -; cdr3_aa: CASSPRLGRGMNTEAFF; cdr3_nt: TGTGCCAGCAGCCCCAGATTAGGGAGAGGGATGAACACTGAAGCTTTCTTT
j_call: TRBJ2-7; v_call: TRBV28; clone_size: -; d_call: -; cdr3_aa: CASSFAGLSYEQYF; cdr3_nt: TGTGCCAGCAGTTTTGCGGGACTCTCCTACGAGCAGTACTTC
j_call: TRBJ2-7; v_call: TRBV18; clone_size: once; d_call: -; cdr3_aa: CASSPSRKGKNEQYF; cdr3_nt: TGTGCCAGCTCACCTTCGCGGAAGGGAAAGAACGAGCAGTACTTC
j_call: TRBJ2-6; v_call: TRBV6-5; clone_size: -; d_call: -; cdr3_aa: CASSSGANVLTF; cdr3_nt: TGTGCCAGCAGTTCTGGGGCCAACGTCCTGACTTTC
j_call: TRBJ1-1; v_call: TRBV18; clone_size: -; d_call: TRBD1; cdr3_aa: CASSPGGGAEAFF; cdr3_nt: TGTGCCAGCTCTCCAGGGGGCGGGGCTGAAGCTTTCTTT
j_call: TRBJ2-3; v_call: TRBV5-6; clone_size: -; d_call: TRBD2; cdr3_aa: CASSLSVLAGYTDTQYF; cdr3_nt: TGTGCCAGCAGCTTGTCGGTGCTAGCGGGTTACACAGATACGCAGTATTTT
j_call: TRBJ2-3; v_call: TRBV5-4; clone_size: -; d_call: -; cdr3_aa: CASSVQVARGDTQYF; cdr3_nt: TGTGCCAGCAGCGTACAGGTGGCGCGGGGAGATACGCAGTATTTT
j_call: TRBJ1-5; v_call: TRBV18; clone_size: -; d_call: -; cdr3_aa: CASSPGGGDQPQHF; cdr3_nt: TGTGCCAGCTCACCAGGGGGCGGTGATCAGCCCCAGCATTTT
j_call: TRBJ2-7; v_call: TRBV27; clone_size: -; d_call: -; cdr3_aa: CASRRIRQPPYEQYF; cdr3_nt: TGTGCCAGCAGAAGGATAAGACAGCCTCCCTACGAGCAGTACTTC
j_call: TRBJ1-1; v_call: TRBV18; clone_size: once; d_call: TRBD1; cdr3_aa: CASSPRTGSFSGGNTEAFF; cdr3_nt: TGTGCCAGCTCACCAAGGACAGGGAGTTTTTCAGGCGGGAACACTGAAGCTTTCTTT
j_call: TRBJ2-1; v_call: TRBV2; clone_size: -; d_call: -; cdr3_aa: CASMLLGRAYNEQFF; cdr3_nt: TGTGCCAGCATGTTGCTCGGGAGAGCCTACAATGAGCAGTTCTTC
j_call: TRBJ2-1; v_call: TRBV30; clone_size: -; d_call: -; cdr3_aa: CAWSERILSEQFF; cdr3_nt: TGTGCCTGGAGTGAACGGATCCTCAGTGAGCAGTTCTTC